The clone carrying this T cell receptor (beta chain) appeared a single time. Measured with immunoSEQ multiplex PCR; TCRdb has only the in-frame clones, and not every one. The data hold 50,000 to 70,000 clones, with about 94% observed a single time. This sample is part of a study of OX40 agonist ivuxolimab in advanced cancers. Background on the study: With ivuxolimab, an agonistic anti-OX40 (CD134) antibody, patients were treated. Patients were dosed intravenously with ivuxolimab at 0.01 to 10 mg/kg every 2 weeks. Averaging about 60 years in age, with a range of about 20 to 90, the cohort was around 85% male.

V lost 7 bases, J lost 0 bases, and 24 bases stayed unmatched. The CDR3 is 22 residues long. Germline V gene data show CDR1 as SGHTA and CDR2 as FQGTGA. This specimen was CD4+ or CD8+ T cells sorted from blood, taken in a trial of the OX40 agonist ivuxolimab. The receptor's source is an adult with an advanced solid tumor such as melanoma, head and neck, liver or kidney cancer. The chain recombines TRBV7-3 with TRBJ2-6; 7 bases line up with TRBD1. The DNA of the CDR3 is TGTGCCAGCATGGGGTCCAATGGCGAGGGGACAGAGAGTAGCTCTGGGGCCAACGTCCTGACTTTC. Translating gives CASMGSNGEGTESSSGANVLTF.